The source of this T cell receptor beta chain is a study of blood T cell repertoires in COVID-19. As for the study in general: There were acute and convalescent COVID-19 samples, and they came from the United States, Italy and Spain. Sample material is recorded as cDNA or gDNA derived from T cells, B-cell-depleted T cells, or PBMCs.

How the authors handled the data: Amplified reference gene primers provided the basis for estimating nucleated cell counts. Using immunoSEQ multiplex PCR, the repertoire was profiled, and TCRdb retains in-frame clones only, with some absent. V and J calls and clone size follow that table, whereas D and trimming were derived from the DNA. The sample shows tens of thousands of clones, approximately 84% of them seen only once. The CDR3 loop spans 15 amino acids. The germline gives CDR1 MNHEY, CDR2 SMNVEV (reference sequence). V lost 5 bases and J 3 bases, leaving 17 bases between the germline ends. The rearrangement joins TRBV27 to TRBJ2-7; D possibly corresponds to TRBD2 (6 bases). Sequencing was done on a sample of peripheral blood. The sequence came from a human donor in a cohort sampled during active COVID-19. The CDR3 bases are TGTGCCAGCAGTCTTTCTGATGGGGGGTTCTACGAGCAGTACTTC. Translated: CASSLSDGGFYEQYF.